The present TCR beta chain was sequenced within a study of cytomegalovirus exposure and HLA in healthy donors. Study at large: Unique TCR beta sequences numbering about 100 million came from approximately 180 million T cells in an earlier analysis.

PCR used 60 Vbeta primers and 13 Jbeta primers. The repertoire was sequenced with immunoSEQ multiplex PCR; TCRdb's copy has only in-frame clones and lacks some. The sample has fewer than 90,000 clones; about 85% are singletons. Per the germline V gene, CDR1 is SNHLY and CDR2 is FYNNEI. Trimming cost V 3 bases and J 3 bases, with 11 bases left between them. The CDR3 totals 14 residues. The V call is TRBV2, the J call TRBJ1-1, with no clear D. Input material: PBMCs. The TCR sequence derives from a woman aged 40 to 50 in good health and CMV-seropositive. CDR3 loop: CASSDSGGDTEAFF. In DNA form, the CDR3 reads TGTGCCAGCAGTGACTCAGGAGGAGACACTGAAGCTTTCTTT.